Listed below are T cell receptor beta chains from one sample, sequenced in a study of cytotoxic CD8 clonotypes in ibrutinib-treated CLL. Profiling relied on immunoSEQ multiplex PCR, and the TCRdb table lists in-frame clones only, not all of them. The sample has about 39,000 clones; approximately 67% are singletons. Sample: PBMCs, taken at disease progression, from a patient treated with ibrutinib. The source of these receptors is a human donor with chronic lymphocytic leukemia. CDR3s include the opening cysteine and the closing phenylalanine or tryptophan. D genes are given only for firm matches. Size values are once, few and many counts, or a class for expanded clones, and some rows have none.

V	size	J	D	CDR3	DNA
TRBV6-5	few	TRBJ1-1	-	CASIDRNTEAFF	TGTGCCAGCATCGACAGAAACACTGAAGCTTTCTTT
TRBV6-1	-	TRBJ1-6	-	CASSDRTDTLYNSPLHF	TGTGCCAGCAGTGACCGGACAGATACTCTCTATAATTCACCCCTCCACTTT
TRBV5-4	-	TRBJ2-5	-	CASSLPGQETQYF	TGTGCCAGCAGCTTGCCAGGGCAAGAGACCCAGTACTTC
TRBV6-5	-	TRBJ1-2	-	CASSYGTADGYTF	TGTGCCAGCAGTTACGGGACGGCGGATGGCTACACCTTC
TRBV7-3	-	TRBJ1-1	-	CASSLNSGLEAFF	TGTGCCAGCAGCTTAAATTCGGGGCTCGAGGCTTTCTTT
TRBV10-2	-	TRBJ2-5	TRBD1	CASSEEDRQETQYF	TGCGCCAGCAGTGAGGAGGACAGGCAAGAGACCCAGTACTTC
TRBV15	-	TRBJ2-3	-	CATSGVGDTQYF	TGTGCCACCTCCGGGGTTGGGGACACGCAGTATTTT
TRBV9	few	TRBJ1-4	-	CASSVDRGNEKLFF	TGTGCCAGCAGCGTAGATAGGGGGAATGAAAAACTGTTTTTT
TRBV5-3	once	TRBJ2-7	-	CARSLVRHHEQYF	TGTGCCAGAAGCTTGGTACGGCATCACGAGCAGTACTTC
TRBV28	-	TRBJ2-7	-	CASSFGWGGAKYEQYF	TGTGCCAGCAGTTTTGGCTGGGGTGGAGCCAAGTACGAGCAGTACTTC
TRBV7-2	once	TRBJ2-1	-	CASSLVGRDEQFF	TGTGCCAGCAGCTTGGTGGGACGAGATGAGCAGTTCTTC
TRBV9	few	TRBJ2-2	TRBD2	CASSAGGYPSTGELFF	TGTGCCAGCAGCGCGGGGGGATACCCTAGCACCGGGGAGCTGTTTTTT
TRBV10-3	few	TRBJ1-5	-	CAISEGDQPQHF	TGTGCCATCAGTGAGGGGGATCAGCCCCAGCATTTT
TRBV30	few	TRBJ1-5	-	CAWSLQFKKTPQHF	TGTGCCTGGAGTTTACAGTTCAAAAAAACTCCCCAGCATTTT
TRBV6-1	-	TRBJ1-1	TRBD1	CASSLHRGTEAFF	TGTGCCAGCAGCCTTCACAGGGGCACTGAAGCTTTCTTT
TRBV6-5	-	TRBJ2-7	-	CASSPQTGEQYF	TGTGCCAGCAGTCCCCAGACGGGTGAGCAGTACTTC
TRBV11-2	few	TRBJ2-1	-	CASSLEVGLYNEQFF	TGTGCCAGCAGCTTAGAGGTCGGGCTCTACAATGAGCAGTTCTTC
TRBV18	-	TRBJ2-7	-	CASSPEGGLYEQYF	TGTGCCAGCTCACCAGAAGGAGGGCTCTACGAGCAGTACTTC
TRBV19	-	TRBJ1-1	-	CASMFRRGTEAFF	TGTGCCAGTATGTTCCGGCGAGGGACTGAAGCTTTCTTT
TRBV6-5	-	TRBJ2-2	TRBD2	CASSYTSGRDGELFF	TGTGCCAGCAGTTATACTAGCGGGAGAGACGGGGAGCTGTTTTTT
TRBV19	-	TRBJ2-1	TRBD1	CASSIRRQGTWEQFF	TGTGCCAGTAGTATCCGACGACAGGGGACATGGGAGCAGTTCTTC
TRBV13	once	TRBJ2-7	-	CASSSTFLFSYEQYF	TGTGCCAGCAGCTCAACCTTCCTCTTCTCCTACGAGCAGTACTTC
TRBV2	few	TRBJ2-1	-	CASSEAGNEQFF	TGTGCCAGCAGTGAAGCCGGTAATGAGCAGTTCTTC
TRBV13	-	TRBJ2-7	TRBD2	CASSRTSGYEQYF	TGTGCCAGCAGCCGGACTAGCGGCTACGAGCAGTACTTC
TRBV18	-	TRBJ2-7	-	CASSPAGWTYEQYF	TGTGCCAGCTCACCAGCCGGGTGGACCTACGAGCAGTACTTC
TRBV27	-	TRBJ1-1	-	CASSSTGIKFGTEAFF	TGTGCCAGCAGTTCTACAGGGATAAAATTCGGCACTGAAGCTTTCTTT
TRBV7-3	-	TRBJ2-1	TRBD2	CASSLNAGGNGEQFF	TGTGCCAGCAGCTTAAATGCGGGAGGGAACGGTGAGCAGTTCTTC
TRBV30	-	TRBJ1-3	-	CAWSVSTQGLRNTIYF	TGTGCCTGGAGTGTTAGCACGCAGGGTCTTCGAAACACCATATATTTT
TRBV19	-	TRBJ1-3	TRBD1	CASRTGNENTIYF	TGTGCCAGTCGGACAGGAAATGAGAACACCATATATTTT
TRBV2	-	TRBJ1-6	-	CASSEDGFNSPLHF	TGTGCCAGCAGTGAAGATGGGTTTAATTCACCCCTCCACTTT
TRBV4-3	once	TRBJ2-3	-	CASSQDPQGKDTQYF	TGCGCCAGCAGCCAAGATCCGCAGGGAAAAGATACGCAGTATTTT
TRBV9	-	TRBJ1-1	-	CASSVAGRTEAFF	TGTGCCAGCAGCGTAGCGGGGCGCACTGAAGCTTTCTTT
TRBV29-1	once	TRBJ2-5	-	CSVESDSWETQYF	TGCAGCGTTGAATCTGACAGTTGGGAGACCCAGTACTTC
TRBV5-5	-	TRBJ2-3	TRBD2	CASSKAGGRTDTQYF	TGTGCCAGCAGCAAAGCGGGAGGGCGCACAGATACGCAGTATTTT
TRBV30	-	TRBJ1-1	-	CAWTRGAKTGHNTEAFF	TGTGCCTGGACCCGGGGCGCCAAAACAGGGCACAACACTGAAGCTTTCTTT
TRBV7-2	-	TRBJ1-1	-	CASSLVPRFVEAFF	TGTGCCAGCAGCTTAGTGCCTCGTTTCGTCGAAGCTTTCTTT
TRBV7-8	-	TRBJ2-7	-	CASSLVELAREQYF	TGTGCCAGCAGCTTAGTAGAGTTGGCTCGGGAGCAGTACTTC
TRBV4-3	once	TRBJ1-2	-	CASSQDFPNNGYTF	TGCGCCAGCAGCCAAGATTTCCCTAATAATGGCTACACCTTC
TRBV4-1	-	TRBJ1-2	-	CASSQDHLQGKNGYTF	TGCGCCAGCAGCCAAGATCATTTACAGGGCAAGAATGGCTACACCTTC
TRBV7-9	-	TRBJ2-3	-	CASSTDTDTQYF	TGTGCCAGCAGCACCGACACAGATACGCAGTATTTT
TRBV9	-	TRBJ2-2	-	CASSVGVRPNTGELFF	TGTGCCAGCAGCGTAGGCGTTAGACCGAACACCGGGGAGCTGTTTTTT
TRBV30	-	TRBJ2-1	-	CAWSKGEQFF	TGTGCCTGGAGTAAGGGTGAGCAGTTCTTC
TRBV5-6	-	TRBJ2-1	-	CASSISRAYNEQFF	TGTGCCAGCAGTATTTCTAGAGCCTACAATGAGCAGTTCTTC
TRBV19	-	TRBJ2-1	-	CASMDQGWNEQFF	TGTGCCAGTATGGATCAGGGGTGGAATGAGCAGTTCTTC
TRBV9	-	TRBJ2-5	TRBD2	CASSGGLAGVETQYF	TGTGCCAGCAGCGGGGGACTAGCGGGAGTGGAGACCCAGTACTTC